This T cell receptor (beta chain) is drawn from a study of blood T cell repertoires in COVID-19. Per germline, CDR1 KGHSH and CDR2 LQKENI. The trim removed 0 bases at V and 2 bases at J, leaving 6 bases unmatched. The CDR3 extends over 17 amino acids. Repertoires were generated with immunoSEQ multiplex PCR, while TCRdb's copy carries only in-frame clones and drops some. The data show 150,000 to 250,000 clones, with about 76% seen just once and less than 7% held by the top ten. The sequencing input was peripheral blood. The chain has TRBV18 and TRBJ2-3, with 9 nucleotides matching TRBD2. This sequence originates from a woman aged 40 to 50 with COVID-19, enrolled during active disease. The CDR3 DNA is TGTGCCAGCTCACCACCGGCGGCGGGGGGGGTCACAGATACGCAGTATTTT. Its translation is CASSPPAAGGVTDTQYF.